These 19 T cell receptor beta chains came from one sample sequenced in a study of blood T cells in healthy people across ages. Together with a sample-barcoded 5' primer, a J-beta primer mix was included in a second PCR lasting about 6 to 12 cycles. One entry per CDR3 protein, called by TCRdb with MiXCR from the 5' RACE reads. The sample lists approximately 900,000 distinct CDR3 sequences, around 29% seen once, with approximately 10% in the top ten. These same data were also listed under a study on T cells of mothers and their children.

Sequencing was performed on blood. These receptors all come from a woman in her 40s in good health.

The chain has TRBV3-1 and TRBJ1-2; tentatively, D is TRBD1 (6 bases). CDR1 is LGHDT and CDR2 is YNNKEL in the germline V gene (reference sequence). V shed 1 base and J shed 5 bases, with 14 bases lying between them. This CDR3 spans 15 amino acids. This chain's CDR3 is CASSQVGLGAYGYTF. The DNA for the CDR3 is TGTGCCAGCAGCCAAGTGGGGCTGGGGGCATATGGCTACACCTTC.

As DNA, the CDR3 is TGCAGTGCTCGGGACGGTAGCACAGATACGCAGTATTTT. Protein sequence: CSARDGSTDTQYF. The J gene is TRBJ2-3, the V gene TRBV20-1, with D tentatively TRBD1 or TRBD2 (5 bases each). Germline CDR1 reads DFQATT; CDR2 reads SNEGSKA (reference sequence). The CDR3 runs 13 residues. The V end lost 5 bases, the J end lost 0 bases, and 9 bases lay between the germline ends.

This clonotype was picked up many times. V gene TRBV5-5 combines with J gene TRBJ2-3; TRBD2 is a possible D gene (5 bases). From germline, CDR1 is SGHKS and CDR2 YYEKEE (reference sequence). The CDR3 contains 13 residues. The germline V and J ends were trimmed by 3 bases and 5 bases, with 10 bases remaining between them. The CDR3 sequence is CASSSPGKDTQYF. CDR3 bases: TGTGCCAGCAGCTCCCCCGGGAAAGATACGCAGTATTTT.

On this clonotype itself: This may be a read error, as it is one base from a much larger clone. This chain links TRBV9 with TRBJ2-1; 8 bases match TRBD2. The DNA end lines up better with TRBJ2-7; the J call may be wrong. Germline V gene sequence: CDR1 SGDLS, CDR2 YYNGEE. There are 19 residues in the CDR3. CDR3 nucleotide sequence: TGTGCCAGCAGCGTTGAGGACAGCCCTTTTGCGGGGGGTTACAATGAGCAGTACTTC. Its translation is CASSVEDSPFAGGYNEQYF.

The chain links TRBV20-1 to TRBJ1-5, with D possibly TRBD1 on 6 matching bases. V was pared by 1 base and J by 2 bases, with 18 bases between. This CDR3 comprises 17 residues. Germline CDR1 is DFQATT and CDR2 is SNEGSKA (reference sequence). CDR3 in amino acids: CSARAYGGGGGNQPQHF. The CDR3 DNA reads TGCAGTGCTAGAGCCTACGGGGGGGGCGGCGGCAATCAGCCCCAGCATTTT.

This clonotype was found many times. The chain uses TRBV20-1 and TRBJ1-2; D gene unclear. The CDR3 is 15 residues long. V was clipped by 1 base and J by 7 bases, with 19 bases between them. Germline V gene data show CDR1 as DFQATT and CDR2 as SNEGSKA (reference sequence). CDR3 DNA sequence: TGCAGTGCTAGAGTCCCGAATCGGGGAGAGTCTGGCTACACCTTC. It is translated as CSARVPNRGESGYTF.

The chain links TRBV5-8 to TRBJ1-1, with unresolved D. This CDR3 has 14 residues. Per the germline V gene, CDR1 is SGHTS and CDR2 is YDEGEE. V was cut by 3 bases and J by 3 bases, with 12 bases left in between. The CDR3 protein is CASSSSLDYTEAFF. The CDR3 DNA is TGTGCCAGCAGCTCAAGCCTAGATTACACTGAAGCTTTCTTT.

The chain has TRBV30 and TRBJ1-1; D is uncertain. Germline V gene sequence: CDR1 GTSNPN, CDR2 SVGIG (reference sequence). The CDR3 covers 11 residues. Trimming stripped 1 base from V and 7 bases from J, with 7 bases between. The CDR3 sequence: CAWSDGYEAFF. The CDR3 bases are TGTGCCTGGAGTGACGGATATGAAGCTTTCTTT.

This chain joins TRBV14 and TRBJ1-1, with D perhaps TRBD1 (5 bases). Trimming stripped 0 bases from V and 4 bases from J, with 6 bases between. CDR3 length equals 13 residues. Per the germline V gene, CDR1 is SGHDN and CDR2 is FVKESK. CDR3 in amino acids: CASSQERGTEAFF. The CDR3 nucleotides read TGTGCCAGCAGCCAAGAGAGGGGCACTGAAGCTTTCTTT.

This clonotype was detected ten times or more. The chain couples TRBV5-1 to TRBJ2-2; 8 bases fit TRBD2. V was pared by 3 bases and J by 1 base, with 8 bases of the junction left unmatched. The CDR3 covers 17 residues. Per the germline V gene, CDR1 is SGHRS and CDR2 is YFSETQ. Here the CDR3 DNA reads TGCGCCAGCAGCTGGTCTAGCGGGTTTGGGAACACCGGGGAGCTGTTTTTT. Its protein is CASSWSSGFGNTGELFF.

The V and J genes are TRBV7-2 and TRBJ2-1; D is uncertain. Trimming took off 3 bases at V and 1 base at J, with 7 bases between the two ends. Germline V lookup: CDR1 SGHTA, CDR2 FQGNSA. The CDR3 contains 14 residues. The CDR3: CASSFTESYNEQFF. DNA for the CDR3: TGTGCCAGCAGCTTTACAGAGTCCTACAATGAGCAGTTCTTC.

Of note for this clonotype: A much larger clone differs from this one at a single base, so this may be a read error. The chain uses TRBV10-3 and TRBJ2-7; maybe TRBD1 (6 bases). Between the trimmed V and J ends, which lost 0 bases and 3 bases, there was a span of 9 bases. The germline gives CDR1 ENHRY, CDR2 SYGVKD. The CDR3 covers 14 residues. CDR3 residues: CAISESTGLYEQYF. The CDR3, as DNA: TGTGCCATCAGTGAGTCCACAGGGCTCTACGAGCAGTACTTC.

This clonotype was picked up many times. The chain has TRBV4-2 and TRBJ2-5; D gene uncertain. Germline V CDR1 and CDR2: LGHNA, YNFKEQ. Trimming pared 0 bases from V and 2 bases from J, leaving 13 bases between. The CDR3 totals 16 residues. CDR3 nucleotide sequence: TGTGCCAGCAGCCAAGAGGCTAGTCTCATGCAAGAGACCCAGTACTTC. It translates to CASSQEASLMQETQYF.

V usage is TRBV18 and J usage is TRBJ2-5; D might be TRBD1 or TRBD2, each matching 5 bases. Trimming left V 11 bases short and J 5 bases short, with 30 bases between. Germline CDR1 KGHSH, CDR2 LQKENI. This CDR3 is 17 amino acids long. CDR3 nucleotides: TGTGCCGGCCCACCACTAGGACAAGGGCAGGCTGACGAGACCCAGTACTTC. Residues: CAGPPLGQGQADETQYF.

Notes on this clonotype: This may stem from a read error, because a much larger clone lies one nucleotide away. Here the CDR3 omits its conserved ending phenylalanine or tryptophan, so a read error is the likely source. V is TRBV7-3 and J is TRBJ1-6; D is undetermined. This CDR3 is 14 amino acids long. Germline CDR1 and CDR2: SGHTA and FQGTGA. V was shortened by 5 bases and J by 4 bases, with 9 bases between the two germline ends. CDR3 nucleotides: TGTGCCAGCAGCAGGGAAAGATATAATTCACCCCTCCACTTG. Amino acids: CASSRERYNSPLHL.

As concerns this clonotype: Germline is not matched at one junction end, which may reflect a read error. V and J are TRBV6-6 and TRBJ2-7; TRBD1 is a possible D gene (5 bases). Germline-derived CDR1 and CDR2 are MNHNY and SVGAGI (reference sequence). This CDR3 contains 16 residues. CDR3 protein: CAGSYSVADTRYEQYF. CDR3 coding DNA: TGTGCCGGCAGTTACTCGGTGGCGGACACCCGCTACGAGCAGTACTTC.

This clonotype has a count of ten or more. The chain joins TRBV29-1 to TRBJ2-5, with TRBD1 matching over 8 bases. Losses at the gene ends were 7 bases for V and 3 bases for J; bases not matched to a gene: 4. The germline V gene has CDR1 SQVTM and CDR2 ANQGSEA. This CDR3 has 12 amino acids. The CDR3 sequence: CSERTGKETQYF. CDR3 coding DNA: TGCAGCGAGAGGACAGGGAAAGAGACCCAGTACTTC.

The V and J genes are TRBV20-1 and TRBJ2-3; possibly TRBD1 for D (6 bases). V lost 0 bases and J 7 bases, leaving 11 bases between the germline ends. Germline CDR1 and CDR2: DFQATT and SNEGSKA (reference sequence). The CDR3 is 13 amino acids. In DNA form, the CDR3 reads TGCAGTGCTAGAGACTTCCAGGGGAATACGCAGTATTTT. This encodes CSARDFQGNTQYF.

This clonotype was found a few times. V usage is TRBV6-1 and J usage is TRBJ2-1, with a tentative D call TRBD1 (5 bases). The J call is in doubt because the DNA end fits TRBJ2-7 better. The length of the CDR3 is 16 residues. Per germline, CDR1 MNHNS and CDR2 SASEGT. The CDR3 DNA is TGTGCCAGCAGTGAAGCAATAAGGGGCTCCTACAATGAGCAGTACTTC. Translation gives CASSEAIRGSYNEQYF.